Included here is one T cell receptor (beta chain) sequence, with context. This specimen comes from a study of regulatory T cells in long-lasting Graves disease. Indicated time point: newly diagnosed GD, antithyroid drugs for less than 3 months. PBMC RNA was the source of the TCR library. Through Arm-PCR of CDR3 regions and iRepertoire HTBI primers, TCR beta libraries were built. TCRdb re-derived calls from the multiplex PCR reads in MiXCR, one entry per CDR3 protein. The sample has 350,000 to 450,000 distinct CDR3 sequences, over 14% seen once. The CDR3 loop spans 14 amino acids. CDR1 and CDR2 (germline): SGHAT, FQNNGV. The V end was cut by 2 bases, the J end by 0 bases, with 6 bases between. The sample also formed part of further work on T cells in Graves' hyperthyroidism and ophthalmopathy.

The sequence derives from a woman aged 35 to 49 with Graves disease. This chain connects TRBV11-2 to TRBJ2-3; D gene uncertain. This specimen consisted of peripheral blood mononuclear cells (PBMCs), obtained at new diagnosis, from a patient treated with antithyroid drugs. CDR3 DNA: TGTGCCAGCAGCTTATTTCTTAGCACAGATACGCAGTATTTT. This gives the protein CASSLFLSTDTQYF.